This TCR beta chain was captured in a study of naive and memory T cell subsets. Ten or more counts support this clonotype. As yet, its antigen is unknown. With 0 bases removed from V and 5 bases from J, the gap between germline ends came to 3 bases. The CDR3 consists of 11 residues. The germline gives CDR1 DFQATT, CDR2 SNEGSKA (reference sequence). The beta constant-region primer was an equimolar mix of two oligonucleotides covering TRBC1 and TRBC2. Ligated cDNA was amplified by four rounds of PCR with nested alpha and beta constant-region primers and SP2. TCRdb processed the UMI-ligation and nested PCR reads anew with MiXCR; each CDR3 protein has one entry. The sample records 150,000 or so distinct CDR3 sequences, approximately 22% being singletons. Study-wide results and caveats: Especially in CD8 cells, naive repertoires contained a few larger clonotypes, possibly CD45RA-re-expressing memory cells. The power law exponent of TCR abundance differed between naive and memory cells. From naive to CM, EM and EMRA, diversity decreased and Gini increased.

Material for sequencing was naive CD4+ T cells from blood. This receptor was taken from a human donor in good health. The chain joins TRBV20-1 to TRBJ2-3; no clear D. The CDR3 protein is CSARDGDTQYF. CDR3 in DNA: TGCAGTGCTAGAGACGGAGATACGCAGTATTTT.